This TCR beta chain is drawn from a study of cytomegalovirus exposure and HLA in healthy donors. Findings of the study overall: Analysis performed later showed TCR beta chains linked to HLA being more clonally expanded than equally common others.

About this clone: Its specificity is unknown.

PCR amplification relied on 60 Vbeta primers (plus 13 Jbeta primers). In the authors' workflow: Unique TCR beta chains totaled some 80 million in a later count, with roughly 11 million of them shared. Libraries were prepared by immunoSEQ multiplex PCR; TCRdb keeps only in-frame clonotypes and omits some of them. That table gives V, J and clone size, and the DNA gave D and trimming. The repertoire holds 250,000 to 350,000 clones, with about 80% as singletons. At sampling all donors were nominally healthy, likely with unrecorded immune exposures. The CDR3 contains 18 residues. Germline CDR1 SGHDT, CDR2 YYEEEE. V shed 0 bases and J 7 bases; nucleotides not matched to a gene: 14.

Material for sequencing was PBMCs. V and J are TRBV5-6 and TRBJ2-2; TRBD2 agrees at 8 bases. The sequence derives from a girl between 2 and 10 years old in good health and CMV-seronegative. The CDR3 region is CASSLAGSGGLRGGELFF. CDR3 DNA sequence: TGTGCCAGCAGCTTGGCAGGCAGCGGGGGATTGCGAGGCGGGGAGCTGTTTTTT.